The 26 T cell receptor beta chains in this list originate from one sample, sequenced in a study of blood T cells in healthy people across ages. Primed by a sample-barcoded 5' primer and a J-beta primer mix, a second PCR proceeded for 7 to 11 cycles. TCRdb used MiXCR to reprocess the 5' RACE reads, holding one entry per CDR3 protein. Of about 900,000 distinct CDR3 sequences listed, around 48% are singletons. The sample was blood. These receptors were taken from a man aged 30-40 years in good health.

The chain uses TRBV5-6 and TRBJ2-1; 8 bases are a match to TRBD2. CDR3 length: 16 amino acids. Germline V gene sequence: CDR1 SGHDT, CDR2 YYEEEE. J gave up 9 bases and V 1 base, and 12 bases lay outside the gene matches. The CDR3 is CASSLSSSGALSEQFF. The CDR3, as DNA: TGTGCCAGCAGCTTGTCGAGTAGCGGGGCTTTGAGTGAGCAGTTCTTC. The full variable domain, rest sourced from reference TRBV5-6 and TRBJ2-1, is DAGVTQSPTHLIKTRGQQVTLRCSPKSGHDTVSWYQQALGQGPQFIFQYYEEEERQRGNFPDRFSGHQFPNYSSELNVNALLLGDSALYLCASSLSSSGALSEQFFGPGTRLTVL.

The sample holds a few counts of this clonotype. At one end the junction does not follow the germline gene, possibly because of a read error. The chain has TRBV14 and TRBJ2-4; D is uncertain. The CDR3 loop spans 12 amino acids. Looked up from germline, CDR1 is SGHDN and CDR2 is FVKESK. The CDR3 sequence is CASSQDLREQYF. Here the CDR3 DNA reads TGCGCCAGCAGCCAAGATCTTCGAGAGCAGTACTTC. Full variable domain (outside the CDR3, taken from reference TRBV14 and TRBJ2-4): EAGVTQFPSHSVIEKGQTVTLRCDPISGHDNLYWYRRVMGKEIKFLLHFVKESKQDESGMPNNRFLAERTGGTYSTLKVQPAELEDSGVYFCASSQDLREQYFGAGTRLSVL.

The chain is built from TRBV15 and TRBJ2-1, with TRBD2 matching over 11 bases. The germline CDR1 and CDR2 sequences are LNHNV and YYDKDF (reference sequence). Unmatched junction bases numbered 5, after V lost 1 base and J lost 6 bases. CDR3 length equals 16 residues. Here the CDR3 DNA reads TGTGCCACCAGCAGAGGTAGCGGGGGGGACTTCAATGAGCAGTTCTTC. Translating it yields CATSRGSGGDFNEQFF.

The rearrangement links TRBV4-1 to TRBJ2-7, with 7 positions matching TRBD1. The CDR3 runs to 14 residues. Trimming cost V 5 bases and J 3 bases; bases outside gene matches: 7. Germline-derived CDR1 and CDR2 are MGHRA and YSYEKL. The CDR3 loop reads CASSLPDRIYEQYF. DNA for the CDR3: TGCGCCAGCAGCTTGCCGGACAGGATCTACGAGCAGTACTTC.

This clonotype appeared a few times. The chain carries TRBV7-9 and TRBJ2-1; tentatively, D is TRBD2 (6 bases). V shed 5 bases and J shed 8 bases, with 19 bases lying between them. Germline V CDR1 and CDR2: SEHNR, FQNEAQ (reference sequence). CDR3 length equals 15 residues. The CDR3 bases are TGTGCCAGCAGCGACCCGGGAGCGATGACGGATGAGCAGTTCTTC. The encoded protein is CASSDPGAMTDEQFF.

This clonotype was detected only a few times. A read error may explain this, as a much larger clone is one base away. This chain's CDR3 is CGARDPVGGDTQPQHF. DNA for the CDR3: TGCGGTGCTAGAGATCCGGTCGGAGGGGACACTCAGCCCCAGCATTTT. The rearrangement uses TRBV20-1 and TRBJ1-5; the D gene is possibly TRBD1 (6 bases). This CDR3 is 16 amino acids long. From germline, CDR1 is DFQATT and CDR2 SNEGSKA (reference sequence).

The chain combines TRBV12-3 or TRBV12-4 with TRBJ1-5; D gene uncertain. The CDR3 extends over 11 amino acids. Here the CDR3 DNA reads TGTGACGGACCACGCAATCAGCCCCAGCATTTT. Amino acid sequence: CDGPRNQPQHF.

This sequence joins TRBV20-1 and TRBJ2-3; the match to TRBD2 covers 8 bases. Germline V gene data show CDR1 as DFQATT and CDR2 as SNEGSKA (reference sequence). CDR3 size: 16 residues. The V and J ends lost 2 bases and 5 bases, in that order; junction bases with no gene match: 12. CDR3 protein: CSARRPGLAKRDTQYF. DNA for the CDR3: TGCAGTGCTAGACGCCCAGGACTAGCTAAAAGAGATACGCAGTATTTT.

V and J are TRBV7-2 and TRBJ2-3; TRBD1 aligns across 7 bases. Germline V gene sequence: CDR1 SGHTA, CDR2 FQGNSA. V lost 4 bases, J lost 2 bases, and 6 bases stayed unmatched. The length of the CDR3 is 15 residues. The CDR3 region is CASSSRGQTTDTQYF. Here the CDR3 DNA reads TGTGCCAGCAGCTCAAGGGGACAGACCACAGATACGCAGTATTTT. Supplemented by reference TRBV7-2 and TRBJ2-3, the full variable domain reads GAGVSQSPSNKVTEKGKDVELRCDPISGHTALYWYRQSLGQGLEFLIYFQGNSAPDKSGLPSDRFSAERTGGSVSTLTIQRTQQEDSAVYLCASSSRGQTTDTQYFGPGTRLTVL.

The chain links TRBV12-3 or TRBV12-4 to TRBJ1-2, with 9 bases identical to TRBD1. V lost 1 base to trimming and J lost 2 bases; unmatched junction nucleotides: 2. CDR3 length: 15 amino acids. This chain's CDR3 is CASSLGDRENYGYTF. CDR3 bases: TGTGCCAGCAGTTTAGGGGACAGGGAAAACTATGGCTACACCTTC.

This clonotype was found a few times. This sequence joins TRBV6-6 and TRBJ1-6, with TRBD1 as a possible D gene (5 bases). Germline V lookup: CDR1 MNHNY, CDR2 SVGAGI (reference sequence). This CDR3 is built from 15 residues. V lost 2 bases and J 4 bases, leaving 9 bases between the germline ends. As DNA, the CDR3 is TGTGCCAGCAGTTACGAGACAGTTTATAATTCACCCCTCCACTTT. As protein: CASSYETVYNSPLHF.

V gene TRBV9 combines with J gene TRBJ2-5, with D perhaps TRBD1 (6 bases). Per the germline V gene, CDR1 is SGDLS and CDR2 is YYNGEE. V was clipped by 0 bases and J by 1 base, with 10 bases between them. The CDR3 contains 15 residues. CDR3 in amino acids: CASSVAPTGQETQYF. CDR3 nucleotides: TGTGCCAGCAGCGTAGCCCCGACAGGCCAAGAGACCCAGTACTTC.

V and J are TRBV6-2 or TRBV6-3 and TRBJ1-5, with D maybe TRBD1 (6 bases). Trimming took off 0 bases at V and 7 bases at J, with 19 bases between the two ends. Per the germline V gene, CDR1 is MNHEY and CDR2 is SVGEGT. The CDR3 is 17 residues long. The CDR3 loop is CASSYSTIGRGLQPQHF. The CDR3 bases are TGTGCCAGCAGTTACTCGACAATAGGCAGGGGCCTCCAGCCCCAGCATTTT.

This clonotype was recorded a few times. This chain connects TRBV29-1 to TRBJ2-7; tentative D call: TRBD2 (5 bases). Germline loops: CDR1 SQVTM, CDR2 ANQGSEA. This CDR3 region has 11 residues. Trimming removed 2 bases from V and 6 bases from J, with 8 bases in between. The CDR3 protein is CSVEFGGEQYF. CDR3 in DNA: TGCAGCGTTGAATTCGGAGGCGAGCAGTACTTC.

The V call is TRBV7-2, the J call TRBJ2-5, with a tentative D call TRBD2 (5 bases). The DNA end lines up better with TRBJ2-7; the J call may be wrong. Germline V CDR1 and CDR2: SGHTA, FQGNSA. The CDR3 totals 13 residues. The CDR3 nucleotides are TGTGCCAGCAGCCCCGACGGGGTCCACGAGCAGTACTTC. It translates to CASSPDGVHEQYF.

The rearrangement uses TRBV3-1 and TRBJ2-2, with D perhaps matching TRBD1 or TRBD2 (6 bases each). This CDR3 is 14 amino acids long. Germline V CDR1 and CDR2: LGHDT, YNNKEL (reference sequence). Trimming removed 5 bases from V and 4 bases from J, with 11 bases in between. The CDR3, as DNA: TGTGCCAGCAGCGGGGGGCACAGCACCGGGGAGCTGTTTTTT. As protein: CASSGGHSTGELFF.

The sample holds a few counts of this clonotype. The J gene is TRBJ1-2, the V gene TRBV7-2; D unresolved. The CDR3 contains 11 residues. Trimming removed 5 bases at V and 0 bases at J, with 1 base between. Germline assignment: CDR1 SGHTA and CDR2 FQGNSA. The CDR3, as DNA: TGTGCCAGCAGCACTAACTATGGCTACACCTTC. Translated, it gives CASSTNYGYTF.

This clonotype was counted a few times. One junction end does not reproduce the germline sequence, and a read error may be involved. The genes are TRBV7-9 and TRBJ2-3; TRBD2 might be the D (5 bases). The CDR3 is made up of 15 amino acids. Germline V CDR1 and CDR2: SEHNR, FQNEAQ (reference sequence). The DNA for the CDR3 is TGTGCCAGCAGCTTAGCTGCAGCTAGCACGGATACGCAGTATTTT. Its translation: CASSLAAASTDTQYF.

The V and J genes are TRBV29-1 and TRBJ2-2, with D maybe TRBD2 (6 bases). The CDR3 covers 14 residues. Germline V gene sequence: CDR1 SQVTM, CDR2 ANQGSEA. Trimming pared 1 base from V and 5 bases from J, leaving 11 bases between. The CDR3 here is CSVEGGVRTGELFF. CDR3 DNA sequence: TGCAGCGTTGAAGGGGGGGTACGGACCGGGGAGCTGTTTTTT.

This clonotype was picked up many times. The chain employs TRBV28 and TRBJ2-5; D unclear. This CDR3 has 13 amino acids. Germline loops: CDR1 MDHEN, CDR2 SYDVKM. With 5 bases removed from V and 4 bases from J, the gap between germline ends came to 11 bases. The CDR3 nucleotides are TGTGCCAGCAGTGGGCAGCCCGTAGAGACCCAGTACTTC. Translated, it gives CASSGQPVETQYF.

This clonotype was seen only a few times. The CDR3 reads CASSFDRGRGVGYTF. In nucleotides, the CDR3 is TGTGCCAGCAGTTTTGACAGGGGGCGAGGGGTAGGCTACACCTTC. V usage is TRBV28 and J usage is TRBJ1-2, with 10 positions matching TRBD1. Germline CDR1 and CDR2: MDHEN and SYDVKM. V gave up 3 bases and J gave up 8 bases; unmatched junction bases: 9. The CDR3 loop spans 15 amino acids.

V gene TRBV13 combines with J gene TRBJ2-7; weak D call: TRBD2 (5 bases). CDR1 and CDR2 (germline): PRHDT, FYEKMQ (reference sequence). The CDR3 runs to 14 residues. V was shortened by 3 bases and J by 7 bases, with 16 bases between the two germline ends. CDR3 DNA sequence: TGTGCCAGCAGCTTTAACGTAGGACGGGGAGAGCAGTACTTC. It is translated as CASSFNVGRGEQYF.

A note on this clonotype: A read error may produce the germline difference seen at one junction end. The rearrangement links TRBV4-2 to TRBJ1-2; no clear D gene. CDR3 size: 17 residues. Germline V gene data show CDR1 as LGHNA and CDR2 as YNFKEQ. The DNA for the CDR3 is TGTGCCGGCAGCCAACAATTAGGACGGAGCCCTAACTATGGCTACACCTTC. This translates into CAGSQQLGRSPNYGYTF.

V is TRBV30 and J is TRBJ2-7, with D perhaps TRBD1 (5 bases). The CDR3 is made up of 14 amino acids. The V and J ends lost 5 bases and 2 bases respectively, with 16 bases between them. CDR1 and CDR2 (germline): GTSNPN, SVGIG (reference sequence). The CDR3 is CAWDNPRGTYEQYF. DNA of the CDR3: TGTGCCTGGGACAACCCTAGGGGCACCTACGAGCAGTACTTC.

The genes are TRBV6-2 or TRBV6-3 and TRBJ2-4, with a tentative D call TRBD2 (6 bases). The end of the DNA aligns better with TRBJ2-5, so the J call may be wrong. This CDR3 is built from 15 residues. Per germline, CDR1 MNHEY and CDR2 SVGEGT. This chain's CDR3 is CASSPQGLHQETQYF. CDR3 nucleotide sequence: TGTGCCAGCAGTCCCCAGGGACTTCACCAAGAGACCCAGTACTTC.

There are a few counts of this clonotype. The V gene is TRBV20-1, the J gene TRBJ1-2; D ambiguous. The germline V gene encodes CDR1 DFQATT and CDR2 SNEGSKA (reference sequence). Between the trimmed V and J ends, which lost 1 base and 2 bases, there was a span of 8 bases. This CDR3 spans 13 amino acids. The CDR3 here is CSARGRPNYGYTF. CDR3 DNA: TGCAGTGCTAGAGGACGTCCCAACTATGGCTACACCTTC.